This TCR beta chain was sequenced for a study of T and B cells in COVID-19 patients (TCRdb year 2020). With regard to the full study: Using TRB and IGH repertoire sequencing of peripheral blood, the study characterized adaptive immunity in COVID-19 patients who had active infection or had recovered. A recovered cohort was made up of more than 15 patients contributing roughly 20 samples, mostly after mild to moderate COVID-19 managed as outpatients. The recovered cohort had a median age of about 34 years, compared with about 70 years in the active-infection cohort. Of the roughly 22 patients in the active-infection cohort, some eleven were critically ill and needed mechanical ventilation or ECMO. Comorbidities linked to unfavorable COVID-19 outcome were present in about 90% of the 20 patients in the active-infection cohort. The repository of TCR and BCR sequences included under 70 time points from more than 35 patients, and more than 8 million TCR sequences were analysed. A couple of patients were in both the active and recovered cohorts because samples existed from active disease and from after recovery. An age-matched reference group of 30 to 40 healthy donors negative for COVID-19 antibodies served as the comparison for repertoire analyses. As many as 9 follow-up blood samples were taken per patient, and some of the samples covered different disease stages within the same individual.

V is shortened by 4 bases, J by 0 bases, and the region joining them spans 10 bases. According to the germline V gene (reference sequence), CDR1 reads MNHEY and CDR2 reads SMNVEV. The CDR3 starts with the cysteine, ends with the phenylalanine, and has 15 residues. This entry keeps only the CDR3 DNA: 45 bases, framed from base 1. Compared with the rest of its sample, this clonotype is medium-sized (0.01 to 0.1%). The clone's antigen remains unknown. No qualities accompany the bases; no much larger clone lies one base away. General study outcomes and caveats: Patients with COVID-19 were reported to show strongly skewed TRBV/TRBJ gene usage. The recovered cohort had roughly 2,300 exclusive TCR clusters, including some 30 low-pGen clusters. Specific T cell subsets (CD4+/Treg/CD8+) and sorted SARS-CoV-2-responsive or tetramer+ T cells had not yet been sequenced, and these experiments were ongoing. During active COVID-19 the TRB repertoires were highly clonal, but at recovery diversity and richness rose above the levels seen in healthy donors. Few blood samples were available from mildly ill patients while symptoms were present, and early samples from severe cases were likewise scarce. The reported TCR clusters were said to need prospective validation before any clinical use. The cohort was judged too small for assessing how HLA contributes to COVID-19 susceptibility or severity.

The instrument was an Illumina MiSeq. TRB rearrangements were amplified by multiplex PCR with BIOMED2 TRB-A/B primer pools. Illumina-compatible adapters and 7-nucleotide sample barcodes were attached to the amplicons through two consecutive PCRs. Phusion HS II polymerase was used for all library PCRs. Amplicons were gel-purified with the NucleoSpin Gel and PCR Clean-up kit, quantified on Qubit, and pooled at approximately 3.7 nM. Amplicon pool quality was checked on an Agilent 2100 Bioanalyzer before Illumina next-generation sequencing. The paper's processing steps were these. Annotation of TRB rearrangements was done in MiXCR 3.0.8 with the default MiXCR reference library. Non-productive reads and sequences with fewer than 2 reads were excluded, and each unique CDR3 nucleotide sequence counted as one clone. Clonality, diversity, richness and V-J gene usage were computed in R 3.5.1. GLIPH2 was used to cluster TCRs based on CDR3 similarity, and OLGA was used to calculate the generation probabilities. GLIPH2 clusters were kept only when the clusters contained at least four unique TCR clonotypes present in at least three individuals. The raw public data were reprocessed by TCRdb itself: fastp quality trimming at Q25, MiXCR clonotype calling, in-frame beta chains only. Rows matching on CDR3 protein sequence are summarized as one entry with the most common DNA and genes. It is TCRdb's table, rather than the study itself, that gives the V and J calls and clone size. Recorded for this sample are 7,000 or so distinct CDR3 sequences; over 25% of them occurred a single time. The ten largest make up 11% of the sample.

TRB repertoires were amplified from roughly 230-500 ng of genomic DNA extracted from blood. This clonotype was sampled from a human donor with active COVID-19. Sequenced: blood. The rearrangement joined TRBV27 to TRBJ2-1; the D segment cannot be called with confidence. Here is the DNA: TGTGCCAGCAGTTCCCCCCCTAGCTCCTACAATGAGCAGTTCTTC. Translated, it gives CASSSPPSSYNEQFF.